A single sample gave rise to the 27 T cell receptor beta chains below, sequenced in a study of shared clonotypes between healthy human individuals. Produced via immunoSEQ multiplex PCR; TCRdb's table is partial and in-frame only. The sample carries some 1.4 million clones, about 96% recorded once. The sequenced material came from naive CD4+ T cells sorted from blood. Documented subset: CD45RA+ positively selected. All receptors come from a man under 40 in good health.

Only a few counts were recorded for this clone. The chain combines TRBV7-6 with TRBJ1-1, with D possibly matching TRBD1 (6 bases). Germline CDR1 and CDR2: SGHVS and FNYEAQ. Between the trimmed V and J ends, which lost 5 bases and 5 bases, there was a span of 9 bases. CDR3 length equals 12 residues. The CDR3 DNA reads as TGTGCCAGCAGCCCGCAGGGGACTGAAGCTTTCTTT. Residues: CASSPQGTEAFF.

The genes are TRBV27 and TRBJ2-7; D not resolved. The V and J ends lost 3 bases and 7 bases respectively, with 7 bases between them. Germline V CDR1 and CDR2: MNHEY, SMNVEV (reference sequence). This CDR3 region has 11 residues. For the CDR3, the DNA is TGTGCCAGCAGTTTGGGGATGGAGCAGTACTTC. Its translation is CASSLGMEQYF.

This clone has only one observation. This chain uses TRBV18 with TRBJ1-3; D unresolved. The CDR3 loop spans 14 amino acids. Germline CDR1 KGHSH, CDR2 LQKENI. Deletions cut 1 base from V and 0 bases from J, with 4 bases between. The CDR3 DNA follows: TGTGCCAGCTCACCACAGGCCTCTGGAAACACCATATATTTT. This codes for CASSPQASGNTIYF.

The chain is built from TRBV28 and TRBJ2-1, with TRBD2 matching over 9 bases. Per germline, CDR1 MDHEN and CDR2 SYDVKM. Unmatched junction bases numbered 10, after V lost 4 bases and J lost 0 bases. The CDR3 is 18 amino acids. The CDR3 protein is CASSWASGEISSYNEQFF. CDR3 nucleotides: TGTGCCAGCAGTTGGGCTAGCGGGGAGATAAGCTCCTACAATGAGCAGTTCTTC.

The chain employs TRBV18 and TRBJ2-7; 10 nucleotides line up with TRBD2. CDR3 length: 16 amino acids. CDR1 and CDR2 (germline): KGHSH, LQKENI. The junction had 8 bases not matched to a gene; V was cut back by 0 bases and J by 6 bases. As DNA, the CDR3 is TGTGCCAGCTCACCACCGGCCCTAGCGGGAGTGGGCGAGCAGTACTTC. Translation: CASSPPALAGVGEQYF.

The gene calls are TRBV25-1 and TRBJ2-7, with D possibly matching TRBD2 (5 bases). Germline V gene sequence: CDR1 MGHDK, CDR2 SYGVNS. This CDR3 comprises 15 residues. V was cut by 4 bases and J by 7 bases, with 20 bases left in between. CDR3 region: CASSALDEKTGEQYF. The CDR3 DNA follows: TGTGCCAGCAGTGCCCTGGACGAGAAGACGGGGGAGCAGTACTTC.

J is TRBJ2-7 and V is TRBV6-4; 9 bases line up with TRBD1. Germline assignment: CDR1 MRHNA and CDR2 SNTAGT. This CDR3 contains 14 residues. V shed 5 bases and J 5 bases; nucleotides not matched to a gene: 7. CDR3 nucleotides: TGTGCCAGCAGTATCGGGACAGGGCTCGACGAGCAGTACTTC. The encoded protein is CASSIGTGLDEQYF.

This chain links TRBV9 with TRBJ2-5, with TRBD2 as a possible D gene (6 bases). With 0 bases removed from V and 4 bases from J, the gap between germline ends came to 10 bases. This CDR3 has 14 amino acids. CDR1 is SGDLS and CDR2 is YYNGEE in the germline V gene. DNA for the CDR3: TGTGCCAGCAGCGTAGAGGAGGGACCAGAGACCCAGTACTTC. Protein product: CASSVEEGPETQYF.

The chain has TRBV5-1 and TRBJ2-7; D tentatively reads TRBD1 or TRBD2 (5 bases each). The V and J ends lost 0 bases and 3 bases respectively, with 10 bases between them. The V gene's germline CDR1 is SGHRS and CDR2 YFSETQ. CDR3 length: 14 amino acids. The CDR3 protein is CASSLGGRFYEQYF. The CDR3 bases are TGCGCCAGCAGCTTGGGGGGACGCTTCTACGAGCAGTACTTC. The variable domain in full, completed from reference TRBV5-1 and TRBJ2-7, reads KAGVTQTPRYLIKTRGQQVTLSCSPISGHRSVSWYQQTPGQGLQFLFEYFSETQRNKGNFPGRFSGRQFSNSRSEMNVSTLELGDSALYLCASSLGGRFYEQYFGPGTRLTVT.

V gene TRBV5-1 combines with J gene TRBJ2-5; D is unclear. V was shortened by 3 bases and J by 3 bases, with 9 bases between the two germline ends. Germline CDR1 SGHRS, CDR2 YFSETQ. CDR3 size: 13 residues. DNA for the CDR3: TGCGCCAGCAGCTCCCTCTTAAAAGAGACCCAGTACTTC. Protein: CASSSLLKETQYF.

The CDR3 bases are TGTGCCAGCATTCTAGGACAGGGCGTTCAGCCCCAGCATTTT. Translating it yields CASILGQGVQPQHF. This chain connects TRBV6-1 to TRBJ1-5, with TRBD1 matching 8 bases. Per the germline V gene, CDR1 is MNHNS and CDR2 is SASEGT. With 7 bases clipped from V and 6 bases from J, the junction kept 8 bases outside the gene matches. CDR3 size: 14 residues.

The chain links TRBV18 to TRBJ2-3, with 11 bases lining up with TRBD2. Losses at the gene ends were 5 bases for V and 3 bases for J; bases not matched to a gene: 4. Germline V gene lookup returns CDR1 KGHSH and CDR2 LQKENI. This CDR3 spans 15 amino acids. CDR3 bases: TGTGCCAGCTCATCGACTAGCGGGGTTACAGATACGCAGTATTTT. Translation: CASSSTSGVTDTQYF. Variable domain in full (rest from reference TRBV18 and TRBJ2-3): NAGVMQNPRHLVRRRGQEARLRCSPMKGHSHVYWYRQLPEEGLKFMVYLQKENIIDESGMPKERFSAEFPKEGPSILRIQQVVRGDSAAYFCASSSTSGVTDTQYFGPGTRLTVL.

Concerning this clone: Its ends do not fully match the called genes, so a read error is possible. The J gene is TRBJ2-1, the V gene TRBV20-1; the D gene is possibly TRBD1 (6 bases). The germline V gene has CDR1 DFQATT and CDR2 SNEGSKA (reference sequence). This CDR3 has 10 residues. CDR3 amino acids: CSAAGQSQVF. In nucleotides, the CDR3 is TGCAGTGCTGCAGGACAGAGCCAGGTCTTC.

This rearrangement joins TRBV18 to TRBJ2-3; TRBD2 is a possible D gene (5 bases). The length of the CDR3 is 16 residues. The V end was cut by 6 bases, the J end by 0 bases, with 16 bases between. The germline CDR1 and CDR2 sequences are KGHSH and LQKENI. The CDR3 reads CASSQSGGSSTDTQYF. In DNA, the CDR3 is TGTGCCAGCTCCCAAAGCGGCGGTTCTAGCACAGATACGCAGTATTTT. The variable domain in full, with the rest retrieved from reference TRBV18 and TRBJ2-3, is NAGVMQNPRHLVRRRGQEARLRCSPMKGHSHVYWYRQLPEEGLKFMVYLQKENIIDESGMPKERFSAEFPKEGPSILRIQQVVRGDSAAYFCASSQSGGSSTDTQYFGPGTRLTVL.

The CDR3 is CASSRQGLAGVETQYF. CDR3 bases: TGTGCCAGCAGCCGACAAGGACTAGCGGGAGTTGAGACCCAGTACTTC. The chain uses TRBV7-3 and TRBJ2-5; 13 bases map to TRBD2. Germline trimming cut 5 bases from V and 5 bases from J; bases unmatched to any gene: 8. This CDR3 has 16 amino acids. Per the germline V gene, CDR1 is SGHTA and CDR2 is FQGTGA.

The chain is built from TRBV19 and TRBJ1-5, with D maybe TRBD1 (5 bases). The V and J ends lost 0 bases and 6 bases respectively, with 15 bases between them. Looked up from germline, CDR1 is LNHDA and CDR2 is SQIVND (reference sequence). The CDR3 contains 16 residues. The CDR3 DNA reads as TGTGCCAGTAGTATAGAGGGGGGAAAGGTACTTCAGCCCCAGCATTTT. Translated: CASSIEGGKVLQPQHF.

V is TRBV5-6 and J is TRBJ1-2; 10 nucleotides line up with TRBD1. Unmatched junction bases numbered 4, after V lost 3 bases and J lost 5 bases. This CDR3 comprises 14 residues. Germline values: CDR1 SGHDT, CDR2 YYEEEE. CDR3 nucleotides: TGTGCCAGCAGCTGGGGACAGGGGCCATATGGCTACACCTTC. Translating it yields CASSWGQGPYGYTF.

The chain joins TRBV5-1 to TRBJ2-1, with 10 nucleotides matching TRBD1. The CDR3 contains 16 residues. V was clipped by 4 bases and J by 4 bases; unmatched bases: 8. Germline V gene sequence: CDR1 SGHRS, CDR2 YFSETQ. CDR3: CASSPGGTGEYNEQFF. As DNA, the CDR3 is TGCGCCAGCAGCCCAGGGGGGACAGGGGAATACAATGAGCAGTTCTTC.

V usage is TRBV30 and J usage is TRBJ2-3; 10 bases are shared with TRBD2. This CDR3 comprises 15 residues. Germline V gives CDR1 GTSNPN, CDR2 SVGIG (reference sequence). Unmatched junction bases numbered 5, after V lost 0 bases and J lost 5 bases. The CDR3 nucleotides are TGTGCCTGGAGTGTGGGAGCGGGAGGGAGAGATACGCAGTATTTT. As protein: CAWSVGAGGRDTQYF.

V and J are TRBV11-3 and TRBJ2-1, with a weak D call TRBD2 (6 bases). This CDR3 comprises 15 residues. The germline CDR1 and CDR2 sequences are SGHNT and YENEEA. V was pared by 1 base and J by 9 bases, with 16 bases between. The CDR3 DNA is TGTGCCAGCAGCTTAGCCCCCTCCGGGAGCGGTGAGCAGTTCTTC. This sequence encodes CASSLAPSGSGEQFF.

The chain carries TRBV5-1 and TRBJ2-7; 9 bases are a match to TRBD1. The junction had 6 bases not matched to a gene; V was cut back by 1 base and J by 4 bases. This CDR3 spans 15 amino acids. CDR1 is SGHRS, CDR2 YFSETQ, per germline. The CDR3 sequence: CASSLKGQGIYEQYF. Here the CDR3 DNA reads TGCGCCAGCAGCTTGAAGGGACAGGGTATATACGAGCAGTACTTC.

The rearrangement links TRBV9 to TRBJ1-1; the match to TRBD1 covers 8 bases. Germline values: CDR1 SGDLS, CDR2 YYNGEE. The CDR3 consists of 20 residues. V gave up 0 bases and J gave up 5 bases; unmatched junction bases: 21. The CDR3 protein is CASSVVRTGNFIGVLTEAFF. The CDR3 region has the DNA TGTGCCAGCAGCGTAGTACGGACAGGGAATTTCATCGGGGTGTTGACTGAAGCTTTCTTT.

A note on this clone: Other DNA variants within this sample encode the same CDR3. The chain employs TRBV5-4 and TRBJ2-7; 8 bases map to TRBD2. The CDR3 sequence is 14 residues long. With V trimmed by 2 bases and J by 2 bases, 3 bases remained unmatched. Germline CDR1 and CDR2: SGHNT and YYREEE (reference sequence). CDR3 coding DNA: TGTGCCAGCAGCTTACAGCGGGAGCCCTACGAGCAGTACTTC. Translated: CASSLQREPYEQYF. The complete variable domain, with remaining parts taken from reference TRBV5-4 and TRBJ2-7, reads ETGVTQSPTHLIKTRGQQVTLRCSSQSGHNTVSWYQQALGQGPQFIFQYYREEENGRGNFPPRFSGLQFPNYSSELNVNALELDDSALYLCASSLQREPYEQYFGPGTRLTVT.

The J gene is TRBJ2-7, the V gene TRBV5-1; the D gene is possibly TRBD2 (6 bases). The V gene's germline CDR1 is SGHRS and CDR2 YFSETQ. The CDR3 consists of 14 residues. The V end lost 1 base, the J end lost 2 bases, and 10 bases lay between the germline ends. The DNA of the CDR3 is TGCGCCAGCAGCTTGCGGCGGGACCCCTACGAGCAGTACTTC. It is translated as CASSLRRDPYEQYF.

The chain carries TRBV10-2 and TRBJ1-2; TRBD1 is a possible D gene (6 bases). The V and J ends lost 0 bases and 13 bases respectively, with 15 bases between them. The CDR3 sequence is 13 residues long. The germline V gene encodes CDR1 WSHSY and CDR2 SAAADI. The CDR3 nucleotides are TGCGCCAGCAGTGAGTCGGAACAGGGCCGCCTCACCTTC. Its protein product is CASSESEQGRLTF.

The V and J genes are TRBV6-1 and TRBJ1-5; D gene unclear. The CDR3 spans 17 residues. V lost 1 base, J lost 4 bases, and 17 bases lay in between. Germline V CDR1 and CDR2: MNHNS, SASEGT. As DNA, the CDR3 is TGTGCCAGCAGTGAAGGGGTCCCAAGGGCGGCAAATCAGCCCCAGCATTTT. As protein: CASSEGVPRAANQPQHF.

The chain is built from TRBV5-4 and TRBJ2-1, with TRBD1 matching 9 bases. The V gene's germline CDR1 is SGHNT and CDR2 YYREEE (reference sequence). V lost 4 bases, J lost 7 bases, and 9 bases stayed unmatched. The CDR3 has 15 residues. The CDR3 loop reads CASSEKQGARNEQFF. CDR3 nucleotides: TGTGCCAGCAGCGAAAAACAGGGGGCGAGGAATGAGCAGTTCTTC.